This T cell receptor (beta chain) was found in a study of T-cell memory formation after mild COVID-19. The V and J ends lost 7 bases and 4 bases respectively, with 7 bases between them. The CDR3 covers 12 residues. The germline gives CDR1 SGHAT, CDR2 FQNNGV. A remark on this clonotype: Its specificity is unknown.

Barcoded TCR alpha and TCR beta cDNA libraries with UMIs came from 5'RACE using constant-segment primers. TCRdb called the 5' RACE reads again in MiXCR, with one record for every CDR3 protein. The table lists 350,000 or so distinct CDR3 sequences, approximately 21% of them singletons. Study-wide results and caveats: Day 15 to 85 contracting clones showed balanced CD4/CD8; day 15 to 37 expanders favored CD4+. Shrinking CD4+ clones were chiefly CM and EM; CD8+ ones were chiefly EMRA. Whether day 37 second-wave clones are SARS-CoV-2-specific was not confirmed.

Material for sequencing was PBMCs or a T cell subset sorted from them (not recorded which). This chain joins TRBV11-2 and TRBJ2-2; D is unclear. The sequence was collected from an adult woman who had mild COVID-19 (a few samples of this study predate the infection). Cell type and time point are not known. The CDR3 region is CASTGLTGELFF. The DNA for the CDR3 is TGTGCCAGCACCGGGCTCACCGGGGAGCTGTTTTTT.